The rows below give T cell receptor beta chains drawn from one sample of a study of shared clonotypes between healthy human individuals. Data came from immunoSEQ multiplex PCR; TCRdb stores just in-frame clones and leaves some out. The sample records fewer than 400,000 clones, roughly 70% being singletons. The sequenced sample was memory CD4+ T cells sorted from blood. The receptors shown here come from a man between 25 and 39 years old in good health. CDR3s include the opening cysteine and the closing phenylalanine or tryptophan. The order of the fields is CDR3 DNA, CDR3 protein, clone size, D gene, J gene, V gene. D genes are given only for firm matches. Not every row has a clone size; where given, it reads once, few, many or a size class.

cdr3_nt: TGCAGCGTTGATGGCCAGACTAACTATGGCTACACCTTC; cdr3_aa: CSVDGQTNYGYTF; clone_size: -; d_call: -; j_call: TRBJ1-2; v_call: TRBV29-1
cdr3_nt: TGTGCCAGCAGCCCCAGGTTGTCTTCCTACGAGCAGTACTTC; cdr3_aa: CASSPRLSSYEQYF; clone_size: -; d_call: -; j_call: TRBJ2-7; v_call: TRBV7-2
cdr3_nt: TGTGCCAGCAGCAAAGCTCAGGGGGGGAATGCTTTCTTT; cdr3_aa: CASSKAQGGNAFF; clone_size: -; d_call: TRBD1; j_call: TRBJ1-1; v_call: TRBV11-2
cdr3_nt: TGTGCCAGCAGCGTAGGAGCGGTGGCGTCTTACAATGAGCAGTTCTTC; cdr3_aa: CASSVGAVASYNEQFF; clone_size: once; d_call: -; j_call: TRBJ2-1; v_call: TRBV9
cdr3_nt: TGTGCCACCAGCATCGGGAGTCCCTACGAGCAGTACTTC; cdr3_aa: CATSIGSPYEQYF; clone_size: -; d_call: -; j_call: TRBJ2-7; v_call: TRBV15
cdr3_nt: TGTGCCAGCAGCTTCACCGCCGGCGGGGAGCTGTTTTTT; cdr3_aa: CASSFTAGGELFF; clone_size: -; d_call: -; j_call: TRBJ2-2; v_call: TRBV7-9
cdr3_nt: TGTGCCAGCTCCCGAACCGGGACGGGAGCGCAGTATTTT; cdr3_aa: CASSRTGTGAQYF; clone_size: -; d_call: -; j_call: TRBJ2-3; v_call: TRBV18
cdr3_nt: TGCAGCGGGGGACTACAAGAGACCCAGTACTTC; cdr3_aa: CSGGLQETQYF; clone_size: -; d_call: TRBD2; j_call: TRBJ2-5; v_call: TRBV29-1
cdr3_nt: TGCGCCAGCAGCTTGGGTATGGCTGCGGACAGGGGATTTTATGGCTACACCTTC; cdr3_aa: CASSLGMAADRGFYGYTF; clone_size: -; d_call: TRBD1; j_call: TRBJ1-2; v_call: TRBV5-1
cdr3_nt: TGTGCCAGCAGCTCGAACGGGAATGAGCAGTTCTTC; cdr3_aa: CASSSNGNEQFF; clone_size: -; d_call: -; j_call: TRBJ2-1; v_call: TRBV11-3
cdr3_nt: TGTGCCAGCAGCTCAAACCGGGCCTCCTACGAGCAGTACTTC; cdr3_aa: CASSSNRASYEQYF; clone_size: -; d_call: -; j_call: TRBJ2-7; v_call: TRBV7-2
cdr3_nt: TGTGCCAGCAGCGATAAGGATAGCCCCAACCGCCACAACGAGCAGTACTTC; cdr3_aa: CASSDKDSPNRHNEQYF; clone_size: -; d_call: -; j_call: TRBJ2-7; v_call: TRBV9
cdr3_nt: TGCAGCGCAGGGGGGACGAACGCCCGGACCGGTGGAGAGACCCAGTACTTC; cdr3_aa: CSAGGTNARTGGETQYF; clone_size: -; d_call: -; j_call: TRBJ2-5; v_call: TRBV29-1
cdr3_nt: TGCGCCAGCAGCTTAGAACTAGCGGGAGTGGGTGACGATGAGCAGTTCTTC; cdr3_aa: CASSLELAGVGDDEQFF; clone_size: -; d_call: TRBD2; j_call: TRBJ2-1; v_call: TRBV5-1
cdr3_nt: TGTGCCAGCAGCTTATCCTCTGTGACGGGAGTGGTAAACGAGCAGTACTTC; cdr3_aa: CASSLSSVTGVVNEQYF; clone_size: -; d_call: -; j_call: TRBJ2-7; v_call: TRBV7-9
cdr3_nt: TGTGCCAGCAGGGGGGGGAGCTCTGGGGCCAACGTCCTGACTTTC; cdr3_aa: CASRGGSSGANVLTF; clone_size: -; d_call: TRBD2; j_call: TRBJ2-6; v_call: TRBV2
cdr3_nt: TGTGCCATCAGGGTGACAGGGGGAACTGAAGCTTTCTTT; cdr3_aa: CAIRVTGGTEAFF; clone_size: -; d_call: TRBD1; j_call: TRBJ1-1; v_call: TRBV10-3
cdr3_nt: TGTGCCAGCAGCCTATTGGGGGGGTTTGATGGCTACACCTTC; cdr3_aa: CASSLLGGFDGYTF; clone_size: few; d_call: -; j_call: TRBJ1-2; v_call: TRBV6-5
cdr3_nt: TGTGCCAGCAGCCCCGAACTAGCGGCCTACAATGAGCAGTTCTTC; cdr3_aa: CASSPELAAYNEQFF; clone_size: -; d_call: TRBD2; j_call: TRBJ2-1; v_call: TRBV5-4
cdr3_nt: TGCAGCGTTGTAAGCGGGAGGGGCACTTACGAGCAGTACTTC; cdr3_aa: CSVVSGRGTYEQYF; clone_size: -; d_call: TRBD2; j_call: TRBJ2-7; v_call: TRBV29-1
cdr3_nt: TGTGCCAGCAGCGCATACAGGGGAACAGAAAACATTCAGTACTTC; cdr3_aa: CASSAYRGTENIQYF; clone_size: few; d_call: TRBD1; j_call: TRBJ2-4; v_call: TRBV7-9
cdr3_nt: TGTGCCAGCAGTGATGACCGGGGGGTAGGCACCGGGGAGCTGTTTTTT; cdr3_aa: CASSDDRGVGTGELFF; clone_size: -; d_call: TRBD2; j_call: TRBJ2-2; v_call: TRBV25-1
cdr3_nt: TGTGCCAGCAGCTTGTCTGGGACGGTCTCCTACGAGCAGTACTTC; cdr3_aa: CASSLSGTVSYEQYF; clone_size: -; d_call: -; j_call: TRBJ2-7; v_call: TRBV5-5
cdr3_nt: TGCGCCAGCAGCCAAGACGGGAAGGGGGCTGGAGATACGCAGTATTTT; cdr3_aa: CASSQDGKGAGDTQYF; clone_size: -; d_call: TRBD1; j_call: TRBJ2-3; v_call: TRBV4-3
cdr3_nt: TGTGCCACCCTCGGCGGGGCGGCTAATGAAAAACTGTTTTTT; cdr3_aa: CATLGGAANEKLFF; clone_size: -; d_call: -; j_call: TRBJ1-4; v_call: TRBV2
cdr3_nt: TGTGCCAGCAGGGTGGGACTTCAAGAGACCCAGTACTTC; cdr3_aa: CASRVGLQETQYF; clone_size: -; d_call: -; j_call: TRBJ2-5; v_call: TRBV5-6
cdr3_nt: TGTGCCAGCCATACGTGGACAACTAATGAAAAACTGTTTTTT; cdr3_aa: CASHTWTTNEKLFF; clone_size: few; d_call: -; j_call: TRBJ1-4; v_call: TRBV2
cdr3_nt: TGCGCCAGCAGCGCCGGTTCGACTAGCGGCTCCTACAATGAGCAGTTCTTC; cdr3_aa: CASSAGSTSGSYNEQFF; clone_size: -; d_call: TRBD2; j_call: TRBJ2-1; v_call: TRBV5-1
cdr3_nt: TGTGCCAGCAGTCCACGACGGGGTAGGGACAATGAGCAGTTCTTC; cdr3_aa: CASSPRRGRDNEQFF; clone_size: few; d_call: -; j_call: TRBJ2-1; v_call: TRBV2